A single sample gave rise to the 13 T cell receptor beta chains below, sequenced in a study of T cell repertoires in enteric fever. MiXCR, applied by TCRdb to the reads, yields one record per CDR3 protein. The table shows about 1,600 distinct CDR3 sequences, with just over 35% occurring only once. Sequencing was performed on CCR7- CD38- CD4+ T cells from PBMCs. These receptors were collected from a human donor with Salmonella enteric fever, either typhoid or paratyphoid (not recorded which).

By share, this clonotype counts as large (0.1 to 1%). The chain carries TRBV5-1 and TRBJ2-1, with D tentatively TRBD1 or TRBD2 (5 bases each). This CDR3 contains 15 residues. Germline assignment: CDR1 SGHRS and CDR2 YFSETQ. V was shortened by 4 bases and J by 8 bases, with 19 bases between the two germline ends. As DNA, the CDR3 is TGCGCCAGCAGCATGGACGGGACGATTGGGCATGAGCAGTTCTTC. Its translation is CASSMDGTIGHEQFF.

The chain combines TRBV7-2 with TRBJ2-3, with D possibly matching TRBD2 (5 bases). The CDR3 contains 15 residues. Germline lookup yields CDR1 SGHTA and CDR2 FQGNSA. Trimming shortened V by 1 base and J by 2 bases, and 10 bases separated the two germline ends. As DNA, the CDR3 is TGTGCCAGCAGCTTAGGAGGACGGGACACAGATACGCAGTATTTT. Its protein product is CASSLGGRDTDTQYF.

By proportion, this clonotype is medium-sized. The gene calls are TRBV5-4 and TRBJ2-2; TRBD2 is a possible D gene (5 bases). With 4 bases removed from V and 4 bases from J, the gap between germline ends came to 17 bases. The CDR3 loop spans 16 amino acids. Germline lookup yields CDR1 SGHNT and CDR2 YYREEE (reference sequence). CDR3 region: CASSPGSSGFTGELFF. CDR3 nucleotide sequence: TGTGCCAGCAGCCCCGGATCAAGCGGTTTCACCGGGGAGCTGTTTTTT.

This clonotype is classed as large. The genes are TRBV5-1 and TRBJ2-1; D ambiguous. The germline gives CDR1 SGHRS, CDR2 YFSETQ. V dropped 5 bases and J dropped 7 bases, with 16 bases sitting between them. The CDR3 length is 14 residues. The CDR3 loop reads CASREDTTRNEQFF. The CDR3 coding sequence is TGCGCCAGCAGGGAAGACACCACACGAAATGAGCAGTTCTTC.

This clonotype is medium-sized (0.01 to 0.1%). The chain has TRBV5-1 and TRBJ2-2, with D uncertain. Trimming took 0 bases from V and 6 from J, leaving 6 bases between them. The CDR3 loop spans 13 amino acids. CDR1 SGHRS and CDR2 YFSETQ come from the germline V gene. The CDR3 region has the DNA TGCGCCAGCAGCTTGGCTCCCGCCGGGGAGCTGTTTTTT. Protein sequence: CASSLAPAGELFF. The whole variable domain, remainder taken from reference TRBV5-1 and TRBJ2-2, is KAGVTQTPRYLIKTRGQQVTLSCSPISGHRSVSWYQQTPGQGLQFLFEYFSETQRNKGNFPGRFSGRQFSNSRSEMNVSTLELGDSALYLCASSLAPAGELFFGEGSRLTVL.

The J gene is TRBJ2-5, the V gene TRBV5-1; 8 positions match TRBD1. The CDR3 has 15 amino acids. Germline CDR1 SGHRS, CDR2 YFSETQ. V dropped 5 bases and J dropped 4; count of bases not matched to a gene: 10. The CDR3 coding sequence is TGCGCCAGCAGACCTGTATCAGGGGGCGGAGAGACCCAGTACTTC. Amino acids: CASRPVSGGGETQYF. The full variable domain, in which reference TRBV5-1 and TRBJ2-5 provide the parts outside the CDR3, is KAGVTQTPRYLIKTRGQQVTLSCSPISGHRSVSWYQQTPGQGLQFLFEYFSETQRNKGNFPGRFSGRQFSNSRSEMNVSTLELGDSALYLCASRPVSGGGETQYFGPGTRLLVL.

This clonotype is judged medium-sized (0.01 to 0.1%). The chain combines TRBV12-3 or TRBV12-4 with TRBJ2-3; D is unclear. The ends were cut back, 8 bases at V and 0 bases at J, with 15 bases in the middle. The CDR3 is 15 residues long. The CDR3 loop reads CASSIERPSTDTQYF. CDR3 coding DNA: TGTGCCAGCTCTATAGAGCGTCCTAGCACAGATACGCAGTATTTT.

This clonotype was recorded a few times. One end of the junction varies from germline; a read error may be responsible. The CDR3 bases are TGTGCCAGCTCAGCAGGGAGAGACAATAAGCCCCAGCATTTT. Residues: CASSAGRDNKPQHF. The chain couples TRBV18 to TRBJ1-5; perhaps TRBD1 as D (5 bases). There are 14 residues in the CDR3. Per germline, CDR1 KGHSH and CDR2 LQKENI.

By share, this clonotype ranks as medium-sized (0.01 to 0.1%). This sequence joins TRBV5-1 and TRBJ2-3; D ambiguous. Trimming shortened V by 0 bases and J by 4 bases, and 15 bases separated the two germline ends. The CDR3 extends over 16 amino acids. Germline loops: CDR1 SGHRS, CDR2 YFSETQ. CDR3 sequence (DNA): TGCGCCAGCAGCTTGGCATTAGATATCTCGGCAGATACGCAGTATTTT. Translating it yields CASSLALDISADTQYF.

This clonotype is categorized as medium-sized. The V gene is TRBV5-1, the J gene TRBJ2-3; TRBD1 matches at 8 bases. After removal of 0 bases from V and 0 bases from J, the junction contained 6 bases not matched to a gene. CDR1 is SGHRS and CDR2 is YFSETQ in the germline V gene. There are 17 residues in the CDR3. The CDR3 loop reads CASSLGDRLDSTDTQYF. In DNA, the CDR3 is TGCGCCAGCAGCTTGGGGGACAGGCTCGATAGCACAGATACGCAGTATTTT.

A note on this clonotype: A read error may be the cause here, since a much bigger clone is one base away. The V gene is TRBV10-3, the J gene TRBJ2-7; 10 nucleotides match TRBD1. The J segment lost 6 bases and the V segment lost 11 bases, leaving 7 bases of the junction unmatched. The germline gives CDR1 ENHRY, CDR2 SYGVKD. The CDR3 extends over 12 amino acids. The DNA for the CDR3 is TGTGCCCTAAGGACAGGGGGTAGCGAGCAGTACTTC. Its protein product is CALRTGGSEQYF.

The chain is built from TRBV5-3 and TRBJ1-5; weak D call: TRBD1 (5 bases). TRBV5-3 is annotated as an ORF whose role is uncertain. Trimming cost V 8 bases and J 5 bases, with 20 bases left between them. The CDR3 extends over 15 amino acids. In DNA, the CDR3 is TGTGCCAGCAGCCAAGAGGGGCGGATGTATCAGCCCCAGCATTTT. This codes for CASSQEGRMYQPQHF.

J is TRBJ2-5 and V is TRBV7-9, with TRBD2 as a possible D gene (6 bases). CDR3 length equals 15 residues. Germline CDR1 is SEHNR and CDR2 is FQNEAQ (reference sequence). V was shortened by 3 bases and J by 1 base, with 12 bases between the two germline ends. CDR3 region: CASSFLSSVQETQYF. CDR3 nucleotides: TGTGCCAGCAGCTTTCTCTCTAGCGTCCAAGAGACCCAGTACTTC.